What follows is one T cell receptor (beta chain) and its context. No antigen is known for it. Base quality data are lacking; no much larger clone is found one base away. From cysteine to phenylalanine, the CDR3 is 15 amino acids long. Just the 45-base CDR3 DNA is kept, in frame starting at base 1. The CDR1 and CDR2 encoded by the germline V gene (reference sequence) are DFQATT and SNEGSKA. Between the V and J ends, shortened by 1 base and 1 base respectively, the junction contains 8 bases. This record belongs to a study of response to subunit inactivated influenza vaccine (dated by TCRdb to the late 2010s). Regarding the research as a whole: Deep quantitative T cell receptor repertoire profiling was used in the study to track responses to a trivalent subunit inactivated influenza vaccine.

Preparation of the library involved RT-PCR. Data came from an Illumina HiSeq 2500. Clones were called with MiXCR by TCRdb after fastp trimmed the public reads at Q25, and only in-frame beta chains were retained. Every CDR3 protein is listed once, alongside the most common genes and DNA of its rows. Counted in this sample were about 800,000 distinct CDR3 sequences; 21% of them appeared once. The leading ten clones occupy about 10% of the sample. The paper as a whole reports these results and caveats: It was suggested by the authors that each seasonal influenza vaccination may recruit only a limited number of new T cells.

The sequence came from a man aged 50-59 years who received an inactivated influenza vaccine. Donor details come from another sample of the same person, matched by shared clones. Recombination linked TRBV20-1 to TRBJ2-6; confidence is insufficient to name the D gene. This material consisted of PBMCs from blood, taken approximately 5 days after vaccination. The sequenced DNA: TGCAGTGCTAGAGTTCTAGGATCTGGGGCCAACGTCCTGACTTTC. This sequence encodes CSARVLGSGANVLTF.